The clone carrying this T cell receptor (beta chain) was detected once. These data come from a study of blood T cell repertoires in COVID-19. The repertoire was sequenced with immunoSEQ multiplex PCR; TCRdb's copy has only in-frame clones and lacks some. This sample has 65,000 to 95,000 clones, with 70% to 90% found just once. Trimming removed 5 bases from V and 4 bases from J; junction bases left unmatched: 5. Germline-derived CDR1 and CDR2 are MNHEY and SMNVEV (reference sequence). The CDR3 is 14 amino acids. This sequence joins TRBV27 and TRBJ2-7; TRBD1 aligns across 10 bases. This TCR was recovered from a man younger than 40 with acute or convalescent COVID-19. Material: peripheral blood. The CDR3 DNA sequence: TGTGCCAGCAGTCCCGGGACAGGGGAATACGAGCAGTACTTC. Translating it yields CASSPGTGEYEQYF.